Following are 19 T cell receptor beta chains from one sample sequenced in a study of T cell responses to AZD1222 COVID-19 vaccine. Here immunoSEQ multiplex PCR was the method, and the copy in TCRdb shows in-frame clones only, minus some. The table lists about 120,000 clones, about 85% of them singletons, with around 6.2% in the top ten. Here the sequenced sample was peripheral blood, taken on day 0 of AZD1222 vaccination. All receptors come from an adult in good health.

The J gene is TRBJ1-6, the V gene TRBV9, with unresolved D. CDR3 size: 15 residues. The germline V gene has CDR1 SGDLS and CDR2 YYNGEE. V was trimmed by 4 bases and J by 4 bases, leaving 12 bases between them. The CDR3 here is CASSSGMEYNSPLHF. The CDR3 DNA reads as TGTGCCAGCAGCTCCGGGATGGAGTATAATTCACCCCTCCACTTT. Complete variable domain (other parts from reference TRBV9 and TRBJ1-6): DSGVTQTPKHLITATGQRVTLRCSPRSGDLSVYWYQQSLDQGLQFLIQYYNGEERAKGNILERFSAQQFPDLHSELNLSSLELGDSALYFCASSSGMEYNSPLHFGNGTRLTVT.

The rearrangement links TRBV5-1 to TRBJ1-2; TRBD1 matches 8 bases. V dropped 4 bases and J dropped 4; count of bases not matched to a gene: 9. CDR1 and CDR2 from the germline V gene are SGHRS and YFSETQ. This CDR3 region has 15 residues. CDR3 amino acids: CASSTPGQESYGYTF. The DNA for the CDR3 is TGCGCCAGCAGCACACCGGGACAGGAGTCCTATGGCTACACCTTC.

This chain joins TRBV5-1 and TRBJ1-2; 8 positions agree with TRBD1. Trimming removed 2 bases from V and 4 bases from J; junction bases left unmatched: 7. Germline CDR1 SGHRS, CDR2 YFSETQ. CDR3 length equals 15 residues. The CDR3 is CASSLGKDRVYGYTF. The CDR3 DNA reads TGCGCCAGCAGCTTAGGCAAGGACAGGGTCTATGGCTACACCTTC.

This rearrangement joins TRBV7-2 to TRBJ1-1; D unclear. The CDR3 length is 13 residues. From germline, CDR1 is SGHTA and CDR2 FQGNSA. The V end lost 1 base, the J end lost 6 bases, and 9 bases lay between the germline ends. CDR3 amino acids: CASSLVTPAEAFF. CDR3 bases: TGTGCCAGCAGCTTAGTAACACCTGCTGAAGCTTTCTTT.

V usage is TRBV6-5 and J usage is TRBJ1-4; possible D gene TRBD1, 6 bases. CDR3 length equals 14 residues. Germline V gene sequence: CDR1 MNHEY, CDR2 SVGAGI. Trimming stripped 6 bases from V and 6 bases from J, with 14 bases between. Here the CDR3 reads CASRLQGRDEKLFF. The CDR3 DNA is TGTGCCAGCAGATTACAGGGAAGGGATGAAAAACTGTTTTTT.

The chain uses TRBV9 and TRBJ1-4; 9 bases are a match to TRBD1. Germline V gene data show CDR1 as SGDLS and CDR2 as YYNGEE. This CDR3 is built from 15 residues. J was trimmed by 7 bases and V by 5 bases; bases with no gene match: 9. This CDR3 reads CASSPAGQGTEKLFF. CDR3 DNA: TGTGCCAGCAGTCCCGCGGGACAGGGTACTGAAAAACTGTTTTTT.

This sequence joins TRBV24-1 and TRBJ2-7, with a tentative D call TRBD2 (5 bases). V lost 2 bases to trimming and J lost 2 bases, with 9 bases between them. The germline gives CDR1 KGHDR, CDR2 SFDVKD. CDR3 length: 14 residues. The DNA for the CDR3 is TGTGCCACCAGTGATTCGCGGGCCACCTACGAGCAGTACTTC. Its translation is CATSDSRATYEQYF.

The V gene is TRBV14, the J gene TRBJ2-7; D remains unclear. This CDR3 is built from 15 residues. V was cut by 6 bases and J by 0 bases, with 15 bases left in between. In germline, CDR1 is SGHDN, CDR2 FVKESK. The CDR3: CASSPASAFSYEQYF. CDR3 sequence (DNA): TGTGCCAGCAGTCCGGCTAGTGCCTTCTCCTACGAGCAGTACTTC.

This chain connects TRBV5-6 to TRBJ2-5; D gene uncertain. From germline, CDR1 is SGHDT and CDR2 YYEEEE. The CDR3 has 14 amino acids. V was clipped by 4 bases and J by 4 bases, with 14 bases between them. CDR3 sequence: CASSPPALRETQYF. CDR3 nucleotide sequence: TGTGCCAGCAGCCCTCCGGCCCTGAGAGAGACCCAGTACTTC. The full variable domain, with the rest looked up from reference TRBV5-6 and TRBJ2-5, is DAGVTQSPTHLIKTRGQQVTLRCSPKSGHDTVSWYQQALGQGPQFIFQYYEEEERQRGNFPDRFSGHQFPNYSSELNVNALLLGDSALYLCASSPPALRETQYFGPGTRLLVL.

The chain joins TRBV19 to TRBJ2-1; perhaps TRBD2 as D (6 bases). Trimming cost V 4 bases and J 6 bases, with 13 bases left between them. Per germline, CDR1 LNHDA and CDR2 SQIVND (reference sequence). The CDR3 spans 14 residues. The DNA for the CDR3 is TGTGCCAGTAGTACCCGAGCGGGCGCCAATGAGCAGTTCTTC. Translation gives CASSTRAGANEQFF.

The chain joins TRBV7-8 to TRBJ2-3; D call uncertain. Germline CDR1 SGHVS, CDR2 FQNEAQ. V lost 1 base and J lost 1, with 9 bases in between. The CDR3 is made up of 15 amino acids. The CDR3 coding sequence is TGTGCCAGCAGCTTAGGAGAAAGCCGCACAGATACGCAGTATTTT. This sequence encodes CASSLGESRTDTQYF.

The gene calls are TRBV6-5 and TRBJ1-2; a possible D gene is TRBD1 (5 bases). This CDR3 is 16 amino acids long. V was shortened by 4 bases and J by 0 bases, with 15 bases between the two germline ends. CDR1 is MNHEY and CDR2 is SVGAGI in the germline V gene. In DNA form, the CDR3 reads TGTGCCAGCAGTTCAAACCGGGACGGAGCTAACTATGGCTACACCTTC. Translation gives CASSSNRDGANYGYTF.

V and J are TRBV19 and TRBJ1-2; a weak D match, TRBD1 (5 bases). The CDR3 contains 14 residues. Germline CDR1 is LNHDA and CDR2 is SQIVND (reference sequence). The V end was cut by 8 bases, the J end by 8 bases, with 21 bases between. The CDR3 region is CASLQWGDQQGYTF. CDR3 DNA: TGTGCCAGTCTCCAGTGGGGGGATCAACAGGGCTACACCTTC.

The genes are TRBV3-1 (or the pseudogene TRBV3-2) and TRBJ1-2, with 7 bases aligning to TRBD1. The CDR3 runs 13 residues. CDR1 is LGHDT and CDR2 is YNNKEL in the germline V gene (reference sequence). The V gene end was trimmed by 8 bases and the J gene end by 5 bases; junction bases not matched to a gene: 8. The CDR3 region is CASWDSGGYGYTF. DNA for the CDR3: TGTGCCAGCTGGGACAGTGGGGGTTATGGCTACACCTTC.

This rearrangement joins TRBV29-1 to TRBJ2-7, with D possibly matching TRBD2 (5 bases). Germline V CDR1 and CDR2: SQVTM, ANQGSEA. The V and J ends lost 7 bases and 5 bases respectively, with 18 bases between them. The CDR3 sequence is 13 residues long. The CDR3: CSAAPGSGNEQYF. In DNA form, the CDR3 reads TGCAGCGCCGCCCCGGGGTCGGGAAACGAGCAGTACTTC.

The CDR3 bases are TGCGCCAGCAGCTTGGGTCCAGGTAGCGAAAAACTGTTTTTT. This gives the protein CASSLGPGSEKLFF. The chain recombines TRBV5-1 with TRBJ1-4; D unresolved. In germline, CDR1 is SGHRS, CDR2 YFSETQ. Between the trimmed V and J ends, which lost 0 bases and 8 bases, there was a span of 11 bases. This CDR3 has 14 residues.

The chain links TRBV7-3 to TRBJ1-1, with D possibly being TRBD1 (6 bases). Trimming took off 2 bases at V and 4 bases at J, with 11 bases between the two ends. CDR1 is SGHTA and CDR2 is FQGTGA in the germline V gene. This CDR3 spans 14 amino acids. CDR3 protein: CASSLRGAGTEAFF. CDR3 coding DNA: TGTGCCAGCAGCTTACGGGGGGCGGGCACTGAAGCTTTCTTT.

The chain recombines TRBV5-1 with TRBJ2-2, with D perhaps matching TRBD1 or TRBD2 (6 bases each). Trimming removed 7 bases from V and 5 bases from J, with 21 bases in between. Looked up from germline, CDR1 is SGHRS and CDR2 is YFSETQ. This CDR3 spans 16 amino acids. The CDR3 region is CASLSFGGRLTGELFF. The CDR3 DNA sequence: TGCGCCAGCCTTTCATTTGGGGGGCGCCTGACCGGGGAGCTGTTTTTT.

The rearrangement links TRBV7-6 to TRBJ2-2, with D maybe TRBD2 (6 bases). The germline V gene has CDR1 SGHVS and CDR2 FNYEAQ. The CDR3 consists of 14 residues. V was trimmed by 6 bases and J by 3 bases, leaving 11 bases between them. The CDR3 DNA reads as TGTGCCAGCAGTCGGGACTCCTACACCGGGGAGCTGTTTTTT. Amino acid sequence: CASSRDSYTGELFF.